This T cell receptor beta chain is drawn from a study of human T cells and chemical hapten exposure. The time point here: patch test 1, 2 weeks after DPC sensitization. Treatment specified: therapeutic diphenylcyclopropenone sensitization with weekly scalp DPC. CDR1 is GTSNPN and CDR2 is SVGIG in the germline V gene (reference sequence). The CDR3 has 12 residues. Trimming took off 4 bases at V and 7 bases at J, with 13 bases between the two ends. What the library attached to individual cDNA molecules were unique molecular identifiers. TCRdb reprocessed the RACE reads via MiXCR and lists one record per CDR3 protein. Of tens of thousands of distinct CDR3 sequences listed, 9.3% are singletons. Findings of the study overall: Positive correlation was observed between PT1 expanded TCR counts and patch test score. Expanded TCRs showed more large CDR3 clusters than pre-sensitization or healthy control sets. With DPC sensitization, TCRs exceeding 1 in 1000 frequency showed no change.

Notes on this clonotype: Its cognate antigen is unknown.

This rearrangement joins TRBV30 to TRBJ1-1, with D uncertain. The sequences come from whole blood, collected in connection with sensitization to the hapten diphenylcyclopropenone (DPC). The receptor was isolated from a woman between 35 and 50 years old with alopecia areata. Some clones in this sample may be carry-over from other donors' samples. The CDR3 is CAWNNRHDEAFF. Here the CDR3 DNA reads TGTGCCTGGAATAATCGGCACGATGAAGCTTTCTTT.